This entry lists 17 T cell receptor beta chains sequenced from one sample in a study of identical twins. TCRdb re-derived calls from the 5' RACE reads in MiXCR, one entry per CDR3 protein. The sample has approximately 600,000 distinct CDR3 sequences, roughly 9.5% seen once. These data also formed part of another study, on yellow fever vaccine responses in identical twins.

The specimen sequenced was PBMCs. The receptors shown here come from a young woman in good health.

This clonotype was found a few times. The CDR3 reads CATRRREDVGELFF. CDR3 bases: TGTGCCACCAGGAGGCGGGAGGACGTCGGGGAGCTGTTTTTT. V and J are TRBV7-6 and TRBJ2-2; 8 positions agree with TRBD2. Germline V gives CDR1 SGHVS, CDR2 FNYEAQ. The CDR3 covers 14 residues. V was clipped by 10 bases and J by 7 bases; unmatched bases: 11.

V is TRBV4-3 and J is TRBJ2-5; 13 bases fit TRBD2. CDR3 length equals 18 residues. V trimming: 5 bases; J trimming: 5 bases; junction bases outside the gene matches: 14. Germline V gene data show CDR1 as LGHNA and CDR2 as YSLEER. The CDR3 DNA reads TGCGCCAGCAGCACCCGGACTAGCGGGAGTCCAAATTTGGAGACCCAGTACTTC. It specifies CASSTRTSGSPNLETQYF.

This clonotype was found many times. This chain links TRBV7-6 with TRBJ2-2, with TRBD2 matching 14 bases. The ends lost 4 bases at V and 3 bases at J; junction bases unmatched: 10. CDR1 SGHVS and CDR2 FNYEAQ come from the germline V gene. The CDR3 is made up of 19 amino acids. The CDR3 loop is CASSSRGTSGSWDTGELFF. The CDR3 nucleotides are TGTGCCAGCAGCTCCCGAGGGACTAGCGGGAGTTGGGACACCGGGGAGCTGTTTTTT.

This clonotype was observed a handful of times. The chain combines TRBV20-1 with TRBJ1-2; D call uncertain. The CDR3 is 11 residues long. Germline CDR1 and CDR2: DFQATT and SNEGSKA (reference sequence). The V end lost 3 bases, the J end lost 7 bases, and 9 bases lay between the germline ends. The CDR3: CSASLGGGYTF. CDR3 nucleotide sequence: TGCAGTGCTAGTTTGGGAGGTGGCTACACCTTC.

The gene calls are TRBV20-1 and TRBJ2-3; tentatively, D is TRBD1 or TRBD2 (6 bases each). Looked up from germline, CDR1 is DFQATT and CDR2 is SNEGSKA (reference sequence). The CDR3 runs to 15 residues. The ends were cut back, 1 base at V and 5 bases at J, with 16 bases in the middle. CDR3 region: CSARVMGGRVDTQYF. In nucleotides, the CDR3 is TGCAGTGCTAGAGTCATGGGGGGCCGAGTAGATACGCAGTATTTT.

This clonotype appeared many times. The chain carries TRBV29-1 and TRBJ1-2; D perhaps matches TRBD1 (5 bases). The CDR3 runs 14 residues. V was clipped by 0 bases and J by 4 bases, with 12 bases between them. Germline V CDR1 and CDR2: SQVTM, ANQGSEA. For the CDR3, the DNA is TGCAGCGTTGAAGATCCAAGGGGACCCTATGGCTACACCTTC. It is translated as CSVEDPRGPYGYTF.

The rearrangement links TRBV12-3 or TRBV12-4 to TRBJ2-1; 10 bases agree with TRBD1. J was trimmed by 7 bases and V by 6 bases; bases with no gene match: 6. The CDR3 totals 14 residues. CDR3 region: CASSRQGAWNEQFF. CDR3 DNA sequence: TGTGCCAGCAGCCGACAGGGGGCGTGGAATGAGCAGTTCTTC.

The chain employs TRBV3-1 and TRBJ2-7; D call uncertain. CDR3 length: 16 amino acids. V lost 4 bases, J lost 3 bases, and 19 bases lay in between. CDR1 is LGHDT and CDR2 is YNNKEL in the germline V gene (reference sequence). The CDR3 coding sequence is TGTGCCAGCAGCCCTTACGACACCCAAGGAAGCTACGAGCAGTACTTC. Its translation: CASSPYDTQGSYEQYF.

This clonotype was seen repeatedly, ten times or more. The V gene is TRBV5-1, the J gene TRBJ2-3; 11 nucleotides match TRBD2. Germline CDR1 and CDR2: SGHRS and YFSETQ. The CDR3 sequence is 17 residues long. J gave up 3 bases and V 3 bases, and 9 bases lay outside the gene matches. CDR3: CASSSGTSGAGTDTQYF. The CDR3 nucleotides read TGCGCCAGCAGCTCCGGGACTAGCGGCGCTGGAACAGATACGCAGTATTTT.

The chain couples TRBV2 to TRBJ2-3, with 7 bases matching TRBD1. Germline CDR1 and CDR2: SNHLY and FYNNEI. The CDR3 totals 12 residues. The V and J ends lost 10 bases and 5 bases, in that order; junction bases with no gene match: 6. This CDR3 reads CAIRQGEDTQYF. Written as DNA, the CDR3 is TGTGCCATAAGACAGGGCGAAGATACGCAGTATTTT.

J is TRBJ2-7 and V is TRBV7-2, with 7 bases lining up with TRBD1. The CDR3 consists of 14 residues. CDR1 and CDR2 from the germline V gene are SGHTA and FQGNSA. After removal of 5 bases from V and 2 bases from J, the junction contained 6 bases not matched to a gene. CDR3 region: CASSVPGQPYEQYF. The DNA of the CDR3 is TGTGCCAGCAGCGTCCCGGGACAGCCCTACGAGCAGTACTTC.

The chain couples TRBV10-3 to TRBJ1-5; D not certain. Germline CDR1 and CDR2: ENHRY and SYGVKD. The CDR3 consists of 16 residues. Between the trimmed V and J ends, which lost 2 bases and 3 bases, there was a span of 14 bases. CDR3 residues: CAISEPPNDPNQPQHF. In nucleotides, the CDR3 is TGTGCCATCAGTGAGCCACCGAACGACCCCAATCAGCCCCAGCATTTT.

This clonotype has at least ten counts. V and J are TRBV5-1 and TRBJ1-4, with D uncertain. Trimming removed 6 bases at V and 6 bases at J, with 15 bases between. The CDR3 runs to 14 residues. The germline gives CDR1 SGHRS, CDR2 YFSETQ. The DNA of the CDR3 is TGCGCCAGCACCCTAGGGCAGGCAGATGAAAAACTGTTTTTT. Translated, it gives CASTLGQADEKLFF.

This clonotype turned up a few times. This rearrangement joins TRBV27 to TRBJ2-5, with 9 bases lining up with TRBD2. The CDR3 extends over 13 amino acids. V shed 6 bases and J 5 bases; nucleotides not matched to a gene: 4. Germline V gene lookup returns CDR1 MNHEY and CDR2 SMNVEV (reference sequence). The CDR3 reads CASRNGLAETQYF. CDR3 coding DNA: TGTGCCAGCAGAAACGGACTAGCGGAGACCCAGTACTTC.

This clonotype has ten or more counts. This chain joins TRBV6-5 and TRBJ2-1; the D is unclear. The germline V gene has CDR1 MNHEY and CDR2 SVGAGI. The CDR3 contains 12 residues. With 2 bases removed from V and 10 bases from J, the gap between germline ends came to 9 bases. CDR3 in DNA: TGTGCCAGCAGTTACGGCCTAGGGGAGCAGTTCTTC. Protein sequence: CASSYGLGEQFF.

A few counts support this clonotype. This chain uses TRBV7-2 with TRBJ2-1, with TRBD2 identical over 8 bases. CDR1 and CDR2 (germline): SGHTA, FQGNSA. The V segment lost 2 bases and the J segment 9 bases; nucleotides outside the gene matches: 12. This CDR3 contains 16 residues. The CDR3, as DNA: TGTGCCAGCAGCTTAATAGCGGGAACAGCTTTCGTTGAGCAGTTCTTC. Translating it yields CASSLIAGTAFVEQFF.

Many counts were recorded for this clonotype. This chain uses TRBV5-5 with TRBJ2-1; TRBD2 is a possible D gene (6 bases). Trimming stripped 4 bases from V and 3 bases from J, with 14 bases between. The germline CDR1 and CDR2 sequences are SGHKS and YYEKEE (reference sequence). CDR3 length equals 15 residues. CDR3 loop: CASSLGGADYNEQFF. As DNA, the CDR3 is TGTGCCAGCAGCCTGGGCGGGGCTGACTACAATGAGCAGTTCTTC.